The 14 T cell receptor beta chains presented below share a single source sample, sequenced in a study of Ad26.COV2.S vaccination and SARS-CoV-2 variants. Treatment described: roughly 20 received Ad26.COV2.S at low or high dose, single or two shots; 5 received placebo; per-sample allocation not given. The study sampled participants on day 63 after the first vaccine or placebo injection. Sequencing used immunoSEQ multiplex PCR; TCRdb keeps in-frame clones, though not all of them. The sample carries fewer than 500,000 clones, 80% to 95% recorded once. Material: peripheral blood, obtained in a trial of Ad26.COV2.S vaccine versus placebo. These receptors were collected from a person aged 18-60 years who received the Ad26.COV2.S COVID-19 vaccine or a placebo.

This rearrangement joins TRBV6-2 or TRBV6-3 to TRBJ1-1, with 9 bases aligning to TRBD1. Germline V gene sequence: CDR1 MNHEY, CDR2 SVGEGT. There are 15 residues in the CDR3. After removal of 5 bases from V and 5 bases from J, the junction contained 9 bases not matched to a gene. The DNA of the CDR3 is TGTGCCAGCAGTCCGCCGACAGGGGGAAGGACTGAAGCTTTCTTT. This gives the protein CASSPPTGGRTEAFF.

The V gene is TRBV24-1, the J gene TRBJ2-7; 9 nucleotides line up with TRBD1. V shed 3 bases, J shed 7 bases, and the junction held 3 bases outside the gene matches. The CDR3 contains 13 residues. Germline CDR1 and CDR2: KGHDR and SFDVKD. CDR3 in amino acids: CATSDNRGREQYF. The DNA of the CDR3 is TGTGCCACCAGTGATAACAGGGGGCGTGAGCAGTACTTC.

The CDR3 DNA reads TGTGCCGCCCAATCCTGGGACTCTGAAGCTTTCTTT. As protein: CAAQSWDSEAFF. V and J are TRBV28 and TRBJ1-1; tentatively, D is TRBD1 (5 bases). CDR1 and CDR2 (germline): MDHEN, SYDVKM. V gave up 11 bases and J gave up 6 bases, with 16 bases separating them. This CDR3 region has 12 residues.

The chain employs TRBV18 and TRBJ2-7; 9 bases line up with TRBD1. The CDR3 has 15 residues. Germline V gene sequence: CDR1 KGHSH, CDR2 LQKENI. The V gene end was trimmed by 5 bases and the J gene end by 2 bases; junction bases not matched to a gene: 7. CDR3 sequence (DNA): TGTGCCAGCTCAGTAAATCGACAGGGGGCCTACGAGCAGTACTTC. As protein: CASSVNRQGAYEQYF.

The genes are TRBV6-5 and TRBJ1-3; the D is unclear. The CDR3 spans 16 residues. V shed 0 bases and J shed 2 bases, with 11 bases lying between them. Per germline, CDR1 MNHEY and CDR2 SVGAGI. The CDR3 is CASSYSSQKAGNTIYF. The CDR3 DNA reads TGTGCCAGCAGTTACTCGAGTCAGAAAGCTGGAAACACCATATATTTT.

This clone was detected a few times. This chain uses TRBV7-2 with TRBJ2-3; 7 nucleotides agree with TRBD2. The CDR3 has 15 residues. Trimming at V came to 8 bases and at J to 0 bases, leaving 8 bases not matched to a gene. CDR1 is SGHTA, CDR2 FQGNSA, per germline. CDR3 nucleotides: TGTGCCAGCGCACGGGACTACCTTAGCACAGATACGCAGTATTTT. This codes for CASARDYLSTDTQYF.

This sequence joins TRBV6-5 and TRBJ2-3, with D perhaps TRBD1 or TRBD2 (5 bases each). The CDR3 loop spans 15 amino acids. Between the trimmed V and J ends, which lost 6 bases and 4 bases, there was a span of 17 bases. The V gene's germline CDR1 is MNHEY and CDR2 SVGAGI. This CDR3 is CASRRGQGRADTQYF. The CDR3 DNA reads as TGTGCCAGCAGAAGAGGGCAGGGAAGGGCAGATACGCAGTATTTT.

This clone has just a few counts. The CDR3 reads CASSQDRPPSYEQYF. The CDR3 DNA is TGCGCCAGCAGCCAAGATAGGCCGCCGTCCTACGAGCAGTACTTC. The chain combines TRBV4-1 with TRBJ2-7; no reliable D call. Germline CDR1 and CDR2: MGHRA and YSYEKL. Trimming took off 0 bases at V and 1 base at J, with 10 bases between the two ends. The CDR3 is 15 amino acids.

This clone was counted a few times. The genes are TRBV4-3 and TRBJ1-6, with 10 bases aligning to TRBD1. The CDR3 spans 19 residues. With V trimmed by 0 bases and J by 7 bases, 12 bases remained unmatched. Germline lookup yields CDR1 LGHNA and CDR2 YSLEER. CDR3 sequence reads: CASSQDLSGTGEPNSPLHF. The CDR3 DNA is TGCGCCAGCAGCCAAGATCTGAGCGGGACAGGGGAACCAAATTCACCCCTCCACTTT.

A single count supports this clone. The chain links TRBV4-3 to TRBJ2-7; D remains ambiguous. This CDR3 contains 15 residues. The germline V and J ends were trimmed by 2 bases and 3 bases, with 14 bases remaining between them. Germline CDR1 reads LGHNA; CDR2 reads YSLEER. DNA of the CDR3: TGCGCCAGCAGCCAAATCCTCGGCTCCTACTACGAGCAGTACTTC. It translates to CASSQILGSYYEQYF.

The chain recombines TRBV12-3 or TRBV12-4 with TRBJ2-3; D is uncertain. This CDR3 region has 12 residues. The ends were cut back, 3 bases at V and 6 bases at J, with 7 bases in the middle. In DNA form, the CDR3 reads TGTGCCAGCAGTTTGAGTTATGATACGCAGTATTTT. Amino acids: CASSLSYDTQYF.

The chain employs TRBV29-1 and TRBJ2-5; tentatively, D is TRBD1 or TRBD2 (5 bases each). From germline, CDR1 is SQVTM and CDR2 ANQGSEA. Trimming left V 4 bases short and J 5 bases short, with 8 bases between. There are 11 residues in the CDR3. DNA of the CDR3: TGCAGCGTTGGCGAGGGGGAGACCCAGTACTTC. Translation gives CSVGEGETQYF. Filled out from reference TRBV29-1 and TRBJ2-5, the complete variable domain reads SAVISQKPSRDICQRGTSLTIQCQVDSQVTMMFWYRQQPGQSLTLIATANQGSEATYESGFVIDKFPISRPNLTFSTLTVSNMSPEDSSIYLCSVGEGETQYFGPGTRLLVL.

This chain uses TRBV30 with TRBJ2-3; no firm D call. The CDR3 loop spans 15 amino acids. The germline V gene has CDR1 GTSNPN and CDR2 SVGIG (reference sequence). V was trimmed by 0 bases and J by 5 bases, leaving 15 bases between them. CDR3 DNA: TGTGCCTGGAGTGTACTCGTAGGGCCGGGAGATACGCAGTATTTT. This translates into CAWSVLVGPGDTQYF.

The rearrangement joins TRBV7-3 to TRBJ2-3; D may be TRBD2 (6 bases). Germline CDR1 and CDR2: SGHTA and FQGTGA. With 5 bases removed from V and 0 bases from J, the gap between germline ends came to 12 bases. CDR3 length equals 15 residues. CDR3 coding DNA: TGTGCCAGCAGCCCGCTAGGAGGGAGCACAGATACGCAGTATTTT. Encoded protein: CASSPLGGSTDTQYF.